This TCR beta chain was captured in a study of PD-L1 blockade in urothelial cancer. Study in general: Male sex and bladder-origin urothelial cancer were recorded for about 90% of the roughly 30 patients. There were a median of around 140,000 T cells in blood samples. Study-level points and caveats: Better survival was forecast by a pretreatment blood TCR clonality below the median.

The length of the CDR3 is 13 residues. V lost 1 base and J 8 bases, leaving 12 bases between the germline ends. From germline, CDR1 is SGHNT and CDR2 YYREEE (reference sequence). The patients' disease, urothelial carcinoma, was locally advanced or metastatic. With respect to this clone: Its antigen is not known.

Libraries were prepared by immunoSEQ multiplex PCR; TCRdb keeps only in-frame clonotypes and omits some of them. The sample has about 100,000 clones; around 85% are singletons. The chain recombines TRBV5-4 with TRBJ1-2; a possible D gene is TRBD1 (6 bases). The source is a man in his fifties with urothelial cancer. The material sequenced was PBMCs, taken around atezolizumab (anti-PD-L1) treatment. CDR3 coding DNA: TGTGCCAGCAGCTTGAGGGACAATCCAGGCTACACCTTC. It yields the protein CASSLRDNPGYTF. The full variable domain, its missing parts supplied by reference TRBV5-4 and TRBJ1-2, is ETGVTQSPTHLIKTRGQQVTLRCSSQSGHNTVSWYQQALGQGPQFIFQYYREEENGRGNFPPRFSGLQFPNYSSELNVNALELDDSALYLCASSLRDNPGYTFGSGTRLTVV.